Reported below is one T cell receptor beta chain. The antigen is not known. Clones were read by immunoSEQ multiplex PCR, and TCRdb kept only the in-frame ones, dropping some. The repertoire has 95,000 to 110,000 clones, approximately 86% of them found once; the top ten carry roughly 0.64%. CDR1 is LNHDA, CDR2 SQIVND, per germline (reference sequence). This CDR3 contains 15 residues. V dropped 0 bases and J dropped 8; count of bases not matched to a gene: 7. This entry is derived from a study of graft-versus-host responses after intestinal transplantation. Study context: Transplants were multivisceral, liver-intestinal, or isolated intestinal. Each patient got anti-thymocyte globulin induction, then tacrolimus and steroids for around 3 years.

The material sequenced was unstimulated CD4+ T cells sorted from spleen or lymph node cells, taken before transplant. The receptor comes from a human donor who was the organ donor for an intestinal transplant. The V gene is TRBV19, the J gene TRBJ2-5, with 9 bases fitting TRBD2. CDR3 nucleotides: TGTGCCAGTAGTATAGAGGCGGGAGGGGCCATAACCCAGTACTTC. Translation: CASSIEAGGAITQYF. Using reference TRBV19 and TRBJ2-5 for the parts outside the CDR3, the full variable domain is DGGITQSPKYLFRKEGQNVTLSCEQNLNHDAMYWYRQDPGQGLRLIYYSQIVNDFQKGDIAEGYSVSREKKESFPLTVTSAQKNPTAFYLCASSIEAGGAITQYFGPGTRLLVL.